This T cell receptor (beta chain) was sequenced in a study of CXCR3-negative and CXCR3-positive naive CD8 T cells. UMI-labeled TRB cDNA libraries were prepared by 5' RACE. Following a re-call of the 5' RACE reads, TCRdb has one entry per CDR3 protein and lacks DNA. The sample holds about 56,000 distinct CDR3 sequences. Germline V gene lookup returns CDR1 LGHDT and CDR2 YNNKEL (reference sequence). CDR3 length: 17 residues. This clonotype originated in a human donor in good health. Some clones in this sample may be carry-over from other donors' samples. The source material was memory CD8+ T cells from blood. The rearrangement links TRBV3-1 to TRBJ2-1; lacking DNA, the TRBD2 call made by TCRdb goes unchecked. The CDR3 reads CASSQDSSGGPNNEQFF.